This record looks at one T cell receptor (beta chain) sequence and its context. This sample was taken from a study of blood T cell repertoires in COVID-19. Across the whole study: The samples span acute and convalescent COVID-19 from the United States, Italy and Spain. T cells, B-cell-depleted T cells, or PBMCs supplied cDNA or gDNA.

Seattle's enrolled individuals joined amid active infection and were then monitored longitudinally. Germline V gene sequence: CDR1 MNHEY, CDR2 SVGAGI. The J segment lost 0 bases and the V segment lost 10 bases, leaving 5 bases of the junction unmatched. CDR3 size: 15 residues. Methods used by the authors: It was from reference gene primer amplification that nucleated cell counts were estimated. Sequencing used immunoSEQ multiplex PCR; TCRdb keeps in-frame clones, though not all of them. The V and J calls and the clone size are those of that table, but D and trimming were determined from the DNA. The sample shows 250,000 to 350,000 clones, around nine tenths of them seen only once.

The chain couples TRBV6-5 to TRBJ2-6; TRBD1 aligns across 8 bases. The specimen was peripheral blood. The origin of this receptor is a woman aged 25 to 45 with COVID-19, enrolled during active disease. The DNA for the CDR3 is TGTGCCACCGGGACAGGAACCTCTGGGGCCAACGTCCTGACTTTC. Protein product: CATGTGTSGANVLTF.